The 18 T cell receptor beta chains listed next were all sequenced from one sample in a study of cytomegalovirus exposure and HLA in healthy donors (dated by TCRdb to between 2016 and 2019). The method was the immunoSEQ multiplex PCR assay. The multiplex PCR relied on a mix of 60 forward primers for TCR Vbeta segments and 13 reverse primers for TCR Jbeta segments. What TCRdb holds here is the immuneACCESS table cut down to in-frame rearrangements. Part of the clones is not present; checked against another copy, under half of the missing clones reflect an unresolved V gene, and the others are unexplained. The sample has about 94,000 clones on record, 76% of them singletons. Around 1.5% of the sample is in the top ten clones. Sequencing was performed on PBMCs. The receptors derive from a male donor in good health and CMV-seronegative.

V and J are TRBV7-2 and TRBJ2-3; a possible D gene is TRBD2 (6 bases). This CDR3 has 14 residues. Germline CDR1 is SGHTA and CDR2 is FQGNSA. V was clipped by 5 bases and J by 1 base, with 10 bases between them. In DNA, the CDR3 is TGTGCCAGCAGCCCGGGACTTCGCACAGATACGCAGTATTTT. As protein: CASSPGLRTDTQYF.

This chain connects TRBV28 to TRBJ2-2, with D possibly matching TRBD1 (5 bases). This CDR3 is 16 amino acids long. V was clipped by 5 bases and J by 8 bases, with 21 bases between them. The germline gives CDR1 MDHEN, CDR2 SYDVKM. The CDR3 sequence: CASSKRSPGLGGELFF. The CDR3 nucleotides read TGTGCCAGCAGTAAACGTTCCCCAGGGCTGGGTGGGGAGCTGTTTTTT.

This clone was observed a single time. This chain uses TRBV5-6 with TRBJ1-2, with 7 nucleotides matching TRBD1. V was clipped by 4 bases and J by 2 bases; unmatched bases: 8. The CDR3 is made up of 15 amino acids. The germline V gene has CDR1 SGHDT and CDR2 YYEEEE. The CDR3 reads CASSKKPGQNYGYTF. Written as DNA, the CDR3 is TGTGCCAGCAGCAAAAAACCGGGACAGAACTATGGCTACACCTTC. The variable domain in full, completed from reference TRBV5-6 and TRBJ1-2, reads DAGVTQSPTHLIKTRGQQVTLRCSPKSGHDTVSWYQQALGQGPQFIFQYYEEEERQRGNFPDRFSGHQFPNYSSELNVNALLLGDSALYLCASSKKPGQNYGYTFGSGTRLTVV.

J is TRBJ1-5 and V is TRBV7-2; no clear D gene. In germline, CDR1 is SGHTA, CDR2 FQGNSA. V gave up 2 bases and J gave up 0 bases, with 8 bases separating them. This CDR3 is built from 15 residues. CDR3 protein: CASSLSQYSNQPQHF. CDR3 DNA sequence: TGTGCCAGCAGCTTAAGTCAGTATAGCAATCAGCCCCAGCATTTT.

The chain couples TRBV13 to TRBJ2-7; 12 bases are shared with TRBD2. Trimming took 4 bases from V and 7 from J; bases not matched to a gene: 8. CDR1 is PRHDT and CDR2 is FYEKMQ in the germline V gene (reference sequence). The CDR3 sequence is 15 residues long. The CDR3 loop reads CASSSGLAGLLEQYF. CDR3 nucleotide sequence: TGTGCCAGCAGCTCGGGACTAGCGGGTTTATTGGAGCAGTACTTC.

The rearrangement joins TRBV2 to TRBJ1-3; the D gene is possibly TRBD1 (6 bases). The CDR3 totals 14 residues. Trimming took off 6 bases at V and 4 bases at J, with 13 bases between the two ends. Per germline, CDR1 SNHLY and CDR2 FYNNEI. The DNA for the CDR3 is TGTGCCAGCAGGCAACAGGGAGACGGAAACACCATATATTTT. Its protein product is CASRQQGDGNTIYF.

V is TRBV28 and J is TRBJ1-1, with 7 bases aligning to TRBD1. The CDR3 extends over 14 amino acids. The V and J ends lost 2 bases and 8 bases, in that order; junction bases with no gene match: 8. CDR1 and CDR2 from the germline V gene are MDHEN and SYDVKM. The CDR3 nucleotides read TGTGCCAGCAGTTTACCTCAAGACAGGGTCGAAGCTTTCTTT. Translating it yields CASSLPQDRVEAFF. The full variable domain, in which reference TRBV28 and TRBJ1-1 provide the parts outside the CDR3, is DVKVTQSSRYLVKRTGEKVFLECVQDMDHENMFWYRQDPGLGLRLIYFSYDVKMKEKGDIPEGYSVSREKKERFSLILESASTNQTSMYLCASSLPQDRVEAFFGQGTRLTVV.

The genes are TRBV28 and TRBJ2-7; 10 positions agree with TRBD1. V gave up 5 bases and J gave up 6 bases; unmatched junction bases: 7. CDR3 length: 14 residues. Germline CDR1 MDHEN, CDR2 SYDVKM. The CDR3: CASSPGTGVSEQYF. The CDR3 DNA follows: TGTGCCAGCAGTCCCGGGACAGGGGTTTCCGAGCAGTACTTC.

Within the sample, this clone is medium-sized. This chain uses TRBV4-3 with TRBJ1-1; TRBD1 matches at 8 bases. The CDR3 has 16 residues. V lost 5 bases, J lost 5 bases, and 13 bases stayed unmatched. Germline V gene lookup returns CDR1 LGHNA and CDR2 YSLEER. CDR3 amino acids: CASSSQLTGARTEAFF. Here the CDR3 DNA reads TGCGCCAGCAGCTCCCAACTGACAGGGGCGCGAACTGAAGCTTTCTTT.

The chain employs TRBV28 and TRBJ2-1; 8 bases agree with TRBD1. V lost 8 bases to trimming and J lost 6 bases; unmatched junction nucleotides: 12. This CDR3 comprises 15 residues. Germline V gene sequence: CDR1 MDHEN, CDR2 SYDVKM. CDR3 sequence: CASASGTGIFNEQFF. CDR3 sequence (DNA): TGTGCCAGCGCATCCGGGACAGGTATTTTCAATGAGCAGTTCTTC.

The chain couples TRBV19 to TRBJ1-1; perhaps TRBD1 as D (6 bases). Germline V gene lookup returns CDR1 LNHDA and CDR2 SQIVND (reference sequence). V lost 1 base, J lost 4 bases, and 10 bases lay in between. The CDR3 covers 14 residues. The chain's CDR3 is CASSIAQGITEAFF. The CDR3, as DNA: TGTGCCAGTAGTATAGCTCAGGGGATCACTGAAGCTTTCTTT.

Remarks on this clone: A junction boundary mismatches the germline segment, possibly from a read error. This chain uses TRBV28 with TRBJ2-1; the D is unclear. Germline V CDR1 and CDR2: MDHEN, SYDVKM. The CDR3 has 12 residues. CDR3 sequence: CASKLLSNGQFF. In DNA form, the CDR3 reads TGTGCCAGCAAACTTCTTTCCAATGGGCAGTTCTTC.

This clone has a single count. Relative to the germline gene, one junction end is altered; a read error may explain this. The chain uses TRBV10-1 and TRBJ1-2, with 8 bases identical to TRBD1. CDR3 length: 13 amino acids. CDR1 is WNHNN, CDR2 SYGVQD, per germline (reference sequence). DNA for the CDR3: TGCGCCAGCAGTGAGTCGCAGACAGGGGCCCGCAGCTTC. It translates to CASSESQTGARSF.

The rearrangement uses TRBV29-1 and TRBJ1-2; 9 nucleotides align to TRBD1. The CDR3 is 15 amino acids. Germline values: CDR1 SQVTM, CDR2 ANQGSEA. J gave up 6 bases and V 6 bases, and 14 bases lay outside the gene matches. In nucleotides, the CDR3 is TGCAGCGTGGGACAGGGAGAGCTTCTAAGACATGGCTACACCTTC. The encoded protein is CSVGQGELLRHGYTF.

DNA for the CDR3: TGTGCCTGCCTAGGACAAGTAGGATCACCCCTCCACTTT. Its translation: CACLGQVGSPLHF. The rearrangement links TRBV30 to TRBJ1-6; D may be TRBD1 (5 bases). This CDR3 has 13 amino acids. Trimming stripped 6 bases from V and 10 bases from J, with 16 bases between. CDR1 is GTSNPN, CDR2 SVGIG, per germline (reference sequence).

This clone showed up just once. The gene calls are TRBV1 and TRBJ2-6; whether TRBD2, the table's D call, matches the DNA was not checked. TRBV1 is reported as a pseudogene. The CDR3 is 19 residues long. The CDR3 loop is CTSSQSASGSLPGANVLTF. CDR3 nucleotide sequence: TGCACCAGCAGCCAAAGCGCTAGCGGGAGCCTTCCTGGGGCCAACGTCCTGACTTTC.

This clone has only one observation. CDR3 nucleotides: TGTGCCAGCAGCACCCGGGACAGAATGGGGGAGACCCAGTACTTC. Translated, it gives CASSTRDRMGETQYF. The rearrangement uses TRBV7-9 and TRBJ2-5; TRBD1 matches at 7 bases. The CDR3 has 15 amino acids. CDR1 is SEHNR, CDR2 FQNEAQ, per germline (reference sequence). V was pared by 5 bases and J by 5 bases, with 11 bases of the junction left unmatched.

V and J are TRBV7-2 and TRBJ1-5, with D maybe TRBD1 (5 bases). V shed 0 bases and J shed 2 bases, with 8 bases lying between them. This CDR3 spans 15 amino acids. Germline-derived CDR1 and CDR2 are SGHTA and FQGNSA. The CDR3 sequence is CASSLAGGGNQPQHF. CDR3 nucleotide sequence: TGTGCCAGCAGCTTAGCTGGAGGGGGCAATCAGCCCCAGCATTTT. The full variable domain, with the rest looked up from reference TRBV7-2 and TRBJ1-5, is GAGVSQSPSNKVTEKGKDVELRCDPISGHTALYWYRQSLGQGLEFLIYFQGNSAPDKSGLPSDRFSAERTGGSVSTLTIQRTQQEDSAVYLCASSLAGGGNQPQHFGDGTRLSIL.